What follows are 8 T cell receptor beta chains derived from one specimen sequenced in a study of cytomegalovirus exposure and HLA in healthy donors. PCR involved 60 Vbeta and 13 Jbeta primers. Sequenced by immunoSEQ multiplex PCR; TCRdb stores in-frame clones only, minus some. The table has around 72,000 clones, around 77% seen once. Sequenced input: PBMCs. The receptor set was obtained from a man aged 50 to 60 in good health and CMV-seronegative.

The CDR3 nucleotides are TGTGCCTGGACGGACAGGGCCGGGGGGACAGGGAACGAGCAGTACTTC. Protein: CAWTDRAGGTGNEQYF. The J gene is TRBJ2-7, the V gene TRBV30, with 9 bases aligning to TRBD1. V dropped 4 bases and J dropped 5; count of bases not matched to a gene: 15. The CDR3 spans 16 residues. Looked up from germline, CDR1 is GTSNPN and CDR2 is SVGIG (reference sequence).

As concerns this clone: Sequence at one end of the junction differs from germline and may be a read error. This chain joins TRBV7-7 and TRBJ2-6, with D perhaps TRBD1 (6 bases). This CDR3 contains 16 residues. Germline lookup yields CDR1 SSHAT and CDR2 FNYEAQ (reference sequence). The CDR3 reads CASSQGLNSGANVLTF. The CDR3 DNA follows: TGTGCTAGCAGCCAGGGGCTAAACTCTGGGGCCAACGTCCTGACTTTC.

This chain connects TRBV7-9 to TRBJ1-2, with D tentatively TRBD1 (5 bases). Trimming took off 7 bases at V and 3 bases at J, with 18 bases between the two ends. The germline CDR1 and CDR2 sequences are SEHNR and FQNEAQ (reference sequence). The length of the CDR3 is 15 residues. The CDR3 DNA sequence: TGTGCCAGCACCAATCGGGACTCTTCCCACTATGGCTACACCTTC. It encodes CASTNRDSSHYGYTF.

The V gene is TRBV30, the J gene TRBJ2-2; weak D call: TRBD2 (5 bases). The germline gives CDR1 GTSNPN, CDR2 SVGIG (reference sequence). This CDR3 has 15 amino acids. Trimming removed 4 bases from V and 4 bases from J, with 16 bases in between. The CDR3 reads CAWKQRVGVTGELFF. The DNA of the CDR3 is TGTGCCTGGAAGCAGAGGGTGGGAGTCACCGGGGAGCTGTTTTTT.

The chain carries TRBV6-5 and TRBJ1-1, with no clear D. V was pared by 2 bases and J by 8 bases, with 12 bases between. The CDR3 is 13 residues long. CDR1 is MNHEY, CDR2 SVGAGI, per germline. This CDR3 is CASSYLGRGEAFF. CDR3 coding DNA: TGTGCCAGCAGTTACCTGGGGAGAGGAGAAGCTTTCTTT.

The V call is TRBV27, the J call TRBJ1-5; TRBD1 is a possible D gene (6 bases). CDR3 size: 15 residues. V lost 7 bases and J lost 3, with 16 bases in between. Germline loops: CDR1 MNHEY, CDR2 SMNVEV (reference sequence). The CDR3 DNA reads TGTGCCAGCAAAAAACAGGGCATCCTCAATCAGCCCCAGCATTTT. This sequence encodes CASKKQGILNQPQHF.

The chain combines TRBV7-6 with TRBJ1-1; TRBD1 is a possible D gene (6 bases). Looked up from germline, CDR1 is SGHVS and CDR2 is FNYEAQ. The CDR3 spans 18 residues. With 6 bases removed from V and 0 bases from J, the gap between germline ends came to 23 bases. The CDR3 DNA reads TGTGCCAGCAGTCTCCATTGGGGTCCCGGGGGGCTGAACACTGAAGCTTTCTTT. It is translated as CASSLHWGPGGLNTEAFF.

The CDR3 spells CASSTAPGTGSYEQYF. DNA of the CDR3: TGTGCCAGTAGTACGGCCCCCGGGACAGGGAGCTACGAGCAGTACTTC. The chain employs TRBV19 and TRBJ2-7, with 9 bases aligning to TRBD1. V was clipped by 4 bases and J by 3 bases; unmatched bases: 10. Germline CDR1 is LNHDA and CDR2 is SQIVND (reference sequence). The CDR3 is 16 amino acids. The whole variable domain, remainder taken from reference TRBV19 and TRBJ2-7, is DGGITQSPKYLFRKEGQNVTLSCEQNLNHDAMYWYRQDPGQGLRLIYYSQIVNDFQKGDIAEGYSVSREKKESFPLTVTSAQKNPTAFYLCASSTAPGTGSYEQYFGPGTRLTVT.